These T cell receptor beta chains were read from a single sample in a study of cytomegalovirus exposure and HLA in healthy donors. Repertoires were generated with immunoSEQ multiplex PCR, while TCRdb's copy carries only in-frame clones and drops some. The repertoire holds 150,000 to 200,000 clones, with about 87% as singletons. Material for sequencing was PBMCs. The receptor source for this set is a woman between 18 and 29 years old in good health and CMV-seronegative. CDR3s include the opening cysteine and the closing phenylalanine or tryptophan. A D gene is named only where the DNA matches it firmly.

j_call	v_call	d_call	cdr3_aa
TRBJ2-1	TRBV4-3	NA	CASSQVDLANNEQFF
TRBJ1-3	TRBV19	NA	CASSIELSGNTIYF
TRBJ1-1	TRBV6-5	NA	CASSQWNTEAFF
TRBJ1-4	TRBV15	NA	CATSRADGPRGKLFF
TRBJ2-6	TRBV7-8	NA	CASSLVVGGGANVLTF
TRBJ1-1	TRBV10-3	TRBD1	CAISDPAPGQGPSKGEAFF
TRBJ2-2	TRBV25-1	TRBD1	CASRDRRTGELFF
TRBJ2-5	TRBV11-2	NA	CASSSEQETQYF
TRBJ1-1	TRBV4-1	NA	CASSQEPVAVEAFF
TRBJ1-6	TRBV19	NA	CASSTTGAAYNSPLHF
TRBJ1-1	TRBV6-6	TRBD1	CASSSRDRHTEAFF
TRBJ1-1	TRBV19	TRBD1	CASSLATGVGTEAFF
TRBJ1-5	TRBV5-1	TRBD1	CASSRTGADQPQHF
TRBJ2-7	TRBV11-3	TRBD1	CASSPPGQVYEQYF
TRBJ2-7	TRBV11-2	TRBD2	CASSLGLAGGHEQYF
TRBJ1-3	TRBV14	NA	CASSQDRSGNTIYF
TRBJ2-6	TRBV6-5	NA	CASTRSGSGANVLTF
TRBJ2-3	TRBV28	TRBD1	CASSFLGTGITDTQYF
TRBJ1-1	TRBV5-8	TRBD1	CASRQGGLMNTEAFF
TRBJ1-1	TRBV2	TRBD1	CASSEQGENTEAFF
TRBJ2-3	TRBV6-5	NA	CASSVEGRGWGTQYF
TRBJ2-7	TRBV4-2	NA	CASSQDTGRLAVYEQYF
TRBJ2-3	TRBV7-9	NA	CASSFRSGGTDTQYF
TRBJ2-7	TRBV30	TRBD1	CAWSQGAGYEQYF
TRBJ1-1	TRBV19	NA	CASNSPRIWNTEAFF
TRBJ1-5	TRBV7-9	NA	CASSITGINQPQHF
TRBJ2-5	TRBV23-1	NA	CASSHLPRRRETQYF
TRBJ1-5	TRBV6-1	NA	CASSEDTAFVVGNQPQHF
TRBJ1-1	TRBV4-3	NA	CASSLHQTEAFF
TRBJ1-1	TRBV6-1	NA	CASSEVTGGTEAFF
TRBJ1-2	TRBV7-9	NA	CASSSSAIYGYTF
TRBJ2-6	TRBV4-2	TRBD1	CASTLDRVSSGANVLTF
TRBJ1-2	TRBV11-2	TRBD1	CASSAATGIYGYTF
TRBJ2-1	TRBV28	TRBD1	CASSFTTRTGGFEQFF
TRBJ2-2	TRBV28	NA	CASTSNTGELFF
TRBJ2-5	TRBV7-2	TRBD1	CASSIRQGGEETQYF
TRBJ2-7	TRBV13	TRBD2	CASSHRGEAYEQYF
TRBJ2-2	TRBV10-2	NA	CASSDNRQYTGELFF
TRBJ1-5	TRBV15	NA	CATSRQGNQPQHF
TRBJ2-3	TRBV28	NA	CASRTGVTQYF
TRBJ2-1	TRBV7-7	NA	CASSSDLSSYNEQFF
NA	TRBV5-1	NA	CASSLTGRLSYEQYF
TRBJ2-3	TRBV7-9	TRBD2	CASSGTSGALATQYF
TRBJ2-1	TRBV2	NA	CASSPGRSGQFF
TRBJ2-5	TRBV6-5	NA	CATSRAGEGGETQYF
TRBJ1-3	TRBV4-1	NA	CASSRGTGTHSGNTIYF
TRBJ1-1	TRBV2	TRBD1	CASSVDRRNTEAFF
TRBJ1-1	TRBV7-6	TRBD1	CASRAGGSNTEAFF
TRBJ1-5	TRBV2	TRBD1	CASSEIVTGGNQPQHF
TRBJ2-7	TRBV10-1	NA	CASSVLSEEKEQYF
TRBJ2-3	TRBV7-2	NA	CASSVGSGSTDTQYF
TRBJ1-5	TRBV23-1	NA	CASSRWGDNQPQHF
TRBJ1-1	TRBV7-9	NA	CASSPMGGLSTEAFF
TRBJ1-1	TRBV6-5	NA	CASSYDKVSTEAFF
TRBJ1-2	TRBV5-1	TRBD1	CASSLAGRGLNYGYTF
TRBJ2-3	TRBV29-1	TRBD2	CSVKTSGRTDTQYF
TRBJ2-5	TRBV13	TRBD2	CASSLGNGGEQYF
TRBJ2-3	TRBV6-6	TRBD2	CASLAGAQTDTQYF
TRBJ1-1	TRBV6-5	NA	CASSTQGTEAFF